The 18 T cell receptor beta chains in this list originate from one sample, sequenced in a study of OX40 agonist ivuxolimab in advanced cancers. Libraries were prepared by immunoSEQ multiplex PCR; TCRdb keeps only in-frame clonotypes and omits some of them. The profile shows approximately 79,000 clones, less than 90% of them singletons. The sample in question was CD4+ or CD8+ T cells sorted from blood, obtained in a trial of the OX40 agonist ivuxolimab. Source of these receptors: an adult with an advanced solid tumor such as melanoma, head and neck, liver or kidney cancer.

The chain recombines TRBV4-2 with TRBJ2-5; no definite D call. Between the trimmed V and J ends, which lost 1 base and 5 bases, there was a span of 14 bases. This CDR3 comprises 15 residues. Germline values: CDR1 LGHNA, CDR2 YNFKEQ. The CDR3 loop reads CASSQAGSGGETQYF. The CDR3 DNA sequence: TGTGCCAGCAGCCAAGCCGGTTCGGGCGGCGAGACCCAGTACTTC.

The chain has TRBV5-6 and TRBJ2-1; a weak D match, TRBD1 (5 bases). This CDR3 comprises 13 residues. The germline V gene encodes CDR1 SGHDT and CDR2 YYEEEE. V lost 2 bases to trimming and J lost 10 bases, with 13 bases between them. Here the CDR3 reads CASSLEQDGEQFF. The CDR3, as DNA: TGTGCCAGCAGCTTAGAACAGGATGGAGAGCAGTTCTTC.

This chain connects TRBV19 to TRBJ2-1; TRBD2 matches 7 bases. The CDR3 length is 14 residues. Germline V gene data show CDR1 as LNHDA and CDR2 as SQIVND (reference sequence). V lost 5 bases to trimming and J lost 8 bases; unmatched junction nucleotides: 9. The CDR3 coding sequence is TGTGCCAGTAGTCCTCAGCGGGAATGGCATGAGCAGTTCTTC. Residues: CASSPQREWHEQFF.

The CDR3 region has the DNA TGTGCCAGCAGTTATGACAGGGCTGGGGCCAACGTCCTGACTTTC. It translates to CASSYDRAGANVLTF. This chain joins TRBV27 and TRBJ2-6; 7 nucleotides agree with TRBD1. V lost 4 bases and J lost 2; bases outside the gene matches: 2. Germline CDR1 MNHEY, CDR2 SMNVEV (reference sequence). The CDR3 has 15 residues. The full variable domain, completed using reference TRBV27 and TRBJ2-6, is EAQVTQNPRYLITVTGKKLTVTCSQNMNHEYMSWYRQDPGLGLRQIYYSMNVEVTDKGDVPEGYKVSRKEKRNFPLILESPSPNQTSLYFCASSYDRAGANVLTFGAGSRLTVL.

This chain uses TRBV7-2 with TRBJ1-5; D gene unclear. The CDR3 is 15 amino acids. Germline CDR1 reads SGHTA; CDR2 reads FQGNSA. Trimming removed 5 bases at V and 0 bases at J, with 11 bases between. In nucleotides, the CDR3 is TGTGCCAGCAGCCCCCAACTGAATAGCAATCAGCCCCAGCATTTT. Amino acids: CASSPQLNSNQPQHF.

The V gene is TRBV27, the J gene TRBJ1-5; D is perhaps TRBD1 (6 bases). Per germline, CDR1 MNHEY and CDR2 SMNVEV (reference sequence). V lost 6 bases to trimming and J lost 0 bases, with 12 bases between them. The CDR3 sequence is 15 residues long. DNA for the CDR3: TGTGCCAGCAGCGACTGGGACAATAGCAATCAGCCCCAGCATTTT. Translating gives CASSDWDNSNQPQHF.

The chain couples TRBV30 to TRBJ1-2; D gene uncertain. This CDR3 has 10 amino acids. CDR1 and CDR2 from the germline V gene are GTSNPN and SVGIG (reference sequence). Trimming shortened V by 5 bases and J by 7 bases, and 8 bases separated the two germline ends. The CDR3 region has the DNA TGTGCCTGGGGCCCCTCTGGCTACACCTTC. This sequence encodes CAWGPSGYTF. Variable domain in full (rest from reference TRBV30 and TRBJ1-2): SQTIHQWPATLVQPVGSPLSLECTVEGTSNPNLYWYRQAAGRGLQLLFYSVGIGQISSEVPQNLSASRPQDRQFILSSKKLLLSDSGFYLCAWGPSGYTFGSGTRLTVV.

This chain uses TRBV5-1 with TRBJ2-1, with D unresolved. The germline V and J ends were trimmed by 4 bases and 6 bases, with 11 bases remaining between them. This CDR3 has 13 amino acids. From germline, CDR1 is SGHRS and CDR2 YFSETQ. Written as DNA, the CDR3 is TGCGCCAGCAGCACCGGACGGATCAATGAGCAGTTCTTC. As protein: CASSTGRINEQFF. Full variable domain (rest looked up from reference TRBV5-1 and TRBJ2-1): KAGVTQTPRYLIKTRGQQVTLSCSPISGHRSVSWYQQTPGQGLQFLFEYFSETQRNKGNFPGRFSGRQFSNSRSEMNVSTLELGDSALYLCASSTGRINEQFFGPGTRLTVL.

This clone was picked up one time. V gene TRBV19 combines with J gene TRBJ2-3; the match to TRBD2 covers 9 bases. V was clipped by 0 bases and J by 2 bases; unmatched bases: 9. Germline V CDR1 and CDR2: LNHDA, SQIVND (reference sequence). This CDR3 has 18 residues. CDR3: CASSIDLARGGLTDTQYF. The CDR3 bases are TGTGCCAGTAGTATAGATCTAGCGCGGGGGGGCCTCACAGATACGCAGTATTTT.

The gene calls are TRBV28 and TRBJ1-1, with a possible D match to TRBD1 (5 bases). Trimming stripped 7 bases from V and 5 bases from J, with 11 bases between. This CDR3 comprises 12 residues. Germline CDR1 and CDR2: MDHEN and SYDVKM. CDR3 sequence: CASNPRGTEAFF. The CDR3 DNA reads as TGTGCCAGCAATCCCCGGGGGACTGAAGCTTTCTTT.

This chain uses TRBV18 with TRBJ2-1; TRBD2 is a possible D gene (5 bases). V was trimmed by 0 bases and J by 4 bases, leaving 13 bases between them. The CDR3 is 16 amino acids. Germline V gene lookup returns CDR1 KGHSH and CDR2 LQKENI. CDR3 nucleotide sequence: TGTGCCAGCTCACCACCCATGAGCGGCGCTTACAATGAGCAGTTCTTC. Residues: CASSPPMSGAYNEQFF.

The chain links TRBV9 to TRBJ2-3, with D uncertain. Germline-derived CDR1 and CDR2 are SGDLS and YYNGEE. V shed 4 bases and J shed 0 bases, with 12 bases lying between them. The CDR3 extends over 15 amino acids. The CDR3 protein is CASSPQPKSTDTQYF. DNA of the CDR3: TGTGCCAGCAGCCCCCAACCTAAGAGCACAGATACGCAGTATTTT.

V usage is TRBV5-5 and J usage is TRBJ2-2; the match to TRBD2 covers 8 bases. This CDR3 contains 15 residues. CDR1 and CDR2 (germline): SGHKS, YYEKEE (reference sequence). Trimming removed 2 bases from V and 6 bases from J; junction bases left unmatched: 6. CDR3 coding DNA: TGTGCCAGCAGCTTCAATAGCGGGGAGGCCGGGGAGCTGTTTTTT. As protein: CASSFNSGEAGELFF.

V gene TRBV6-5 combines with J gene TRBJ1-2; D is perhaps TRBD1 (5 bases). The CDR3 has 10 residues. Trimming pared 6 bases from V and 8 bases from J, leaving 7 bases between. CDR1 is MNHEY, CDR2 SVGAGI, per germline. DNA for the CDR3: TGTGCCAGCAGGGGGGACGGCTACACCTTC. It is translated as CASRGDGYTF.

The chain links TRBV11-3 to TRBJ2-1; 13 nucleotides match TRBD2. Germline assignment: CDR1 SGHNT and CDR2 YENEEA. V gave up 5 bases and J gave up 5 bases; unmatched junction bases: 3. This CDR3 comprises 15 residues. The CDR3 sequence is CASSLGTSGNNEQFF. The CDR3 DNA follows: TGTGCCAGCAGCCTCGGGACTAGCGGGAACAATGAGCAGTTCTTC.

V is TRBV2 and J is TRBJ2-3, with a weak D call TRBD1 (6 bases). Trimming removed 4 bases at V and 3 bases at J, with 11 bases between. Germline CDR1 and CDR2: SNHLY and FYNNEI. The CDR3 is 14 amino acids. CDR3 sequence reads: CASSAQGRTDTQYF. CDR3 nucleotides: TGTGCCAGCAGTGCACAGGGTAGGACAGATACGCAGTATTTT.

The gene calls are TRBV7-2 and TRBJ1-6, with a possible D match to TRBD1 (6 bases). The ends were cut back, 5 bases at V and 4 bases at J, with 9 bases in the middle. The CDR3 covers 14 residues. Germline lookup yields CDR1 SGHTA and CDR2 FQGNSA. The CDR3 reads CASSLTGYNSPLHF. As DNA, the CDR3 is TGTGCCAGCAGCCTGACAGGTTATAATTCACCCCTCCACTTT.

The chain employs TRBV7-9 and TRBJ2-2, with TRBD2 identical over 10 bases. The V gene's germline CDR1 is SEHNR and CDR2 FQNEAQ (reference sequence). The V gene end was trimmed by 3 bases and the J gene end by 2 bases; junction bases not matched to a gene: 6. The CDR3 spans 17 residues. The CDR3 coding sequence is TGTGCCAGCAGCTTGGCCGGACTAGCGGATAACACCGGGGAGCTGTTTTTT. It encodes CASSLAGLADNTGELFF.